This T cell receptor (beta chain) was identified in a study of blood T cell repertoires in COVID-19. Study as a whole: PBMCs, B-cell-depleted T cells, or T cells provided the cDNA or gDNA that made up the material.

Between the trimmed V and J ends, which lost 4 bases and 3 bases, there was a span of 10 bases. The CDR3 has 13 residues. The germline V gene encodes CDR1 SGHKS and CDR2 YYEKEE (reference sequence). Per the authors' pipeline: Amplifying reference gene primers gave estimates of nucleated cell counts. The table came from immunoSEQ multiplex PCR; TCRdb's copy has only in-frame clones and leaves some out. That table supplies the V and J calls and clone size; D and trimming were determined from the DNA. Altogether 200,000 to 250,000 clones are present, about 90% being singletons, with the ten largest covering around 1.2%.

This chain uses TRBV5-5 with TRBJ1-2; D is possibly TRBD1 (6 bases). This TCR was sampled from a man aged 30-40 years with acute or convalescent COVID-19. The source material was peripheral blood. CDR3 coding DNA: TGTGCCAGCAGCCGGGACACCCACTATGGCTACACCTTC. This codes for CASSRDTHYGYTF. Full variable domain (remainder filled in from reference TRBV5-5 and TRBJ1-2): DAGVTQSPTHLIKTRGQQVTLRCSPISGHKSVSWYQQVLGQGPQFIFQYYEKEERGRGNFPDRFSARQFPNYSSELNVNALLLGDSALYLCASSRDTHYGYTFGSGTRLTVV.